Shown below are 14 T cell receptor beta chains from a single sample sequenced in a study of blood T cell repertoires in COVID-19. Data came from immunoSEQ multiplex PCR; TCRdb stores just in-frame clones and leaves some out. The table shows around 300,000 clones, with 86% occurring only once. Sequenced input: peripheral blood. The receptors were gathered from a woman in her twenties or thirties with active or convalescent COVID-19.

The gene calls are TRBV4-1 and TRBJ2-2; 7 bases match TRBD1. Germline V gives CDR1 MGHRA, CDR2 YSYEKL. CDR3 length equals 16 residues. With V trimmed by 4 bases and J by 5 bases, 10 bases remained unmatched. The CDR3: CASSLLPGTETGELFF. The CDR3, as DNA: TGCGCCAGCAGCCTTCTCCCCGGGACAGAGACCGGGGAGCTGTTTTTT.

The CDR3 bases are TGCGCCAGCAGCCAAGCGGCAGGGGGCCCTGGGGAGCAGTTCTTC. Translated: CASSQAAGGPGEQFF. The gene calls are TRBV4-1 and TRBJ2-1; TRBD1 matches at 8 bases. The CDR3 length is 15 residues. J gave up 10 bases and V 1 base, and 9 bases lay outside the gene matches. CDR1 and CDR2 from the germline V gene are MGHRA and YSYEKL.

This chain uses TRBV7-2 with TRBJ1-5, with a possible D match to TRBD1 (6 bases). The CDR3 spans 15 residues. In germline, CDR1 is SGHTA, CDR2 FQGNSA. V lost 1 base, J lost 4 bases, and 11 bases lay in between. The CDR3 region has the DNA TGTGCCAGCAGCTTAGGAAGGCAGGGGAATCAGCCCCAGCATTTT. This encodes CASSLGRQGNQPQHF.

The V gene is TRBV6-2 or TRBV6-3, the J gene TRBJ1-1; tentatively, D is TRBD1 (5 bases). Germline values: CDR1 MNHEY, CDR2 SVGEGT. The CDR3 loop spans 14 amino acids. Trimming removed 4 bases at V and 4 bases at J, with 13 bases between. The chain's CDR3 is CASSSHLQGTEAFF. DNA for the CDR3: TGTGCCAGCAGTTCTCACCTCCAGGGCACTGAAGCTTTCTTT.

V and J are TRBV27 and TRBJ1-1, with 7 nucleotides matching TRBD1. V trimming: 5 bases; J trimming: 3 bases; junction bases outside the gene matches: 12. Per germline, CDR1 MNHEY and CDR2 SMNVEV (reference sequence). The CDR3 has 16 residues. For the CDR3, the DNA is TGTGCCAGCAGTACAAAAGGGGGACAGCACTACACTGAAGCTTTCTTT. It codes for CASSTKGGQHYTEAFF.

A few counts support this clone. The J gene is TRBJ2-2, the V gene TRBV6-5; D perhaps matches TRBD2 (6 bases). This CDR3 is 13 amino acids long. V was clipped by 6 bases and J by 7 bases, with 12 bases between them. Germline loops: CDR1 MNHEY, CDR2 SVGAGI. The CDR3 bases are TGTGCCAGCAGCCCCGGGAGTTACGGGGAGCTGTTTTTT. Protein: CASSPGSYGELFF.

This chain uses TRBV9 with TRBJ2-2, with D tentatively TRBD2 (5 bases). Germline assignment: CDR1 SGDLS and CDR2 YYNGEE. The CDR3 has 16 amino acids. Trimming stripped 4 bases from V and 7 bases from J, with 20 bases between. The CDR3 nucleotides read TGTGCCAGCAGCTTTTTTGAACCCTTTCGGGGCGGGGAGCTGTTTTTT. Translated: CASSFFEPFRGGELFF.

The V gene is TRBV6-5, the J gene TRBJ2-5; 7 nucleotides line up with TRBD1. The CDR3 contains 14 residues. The germline V gene encodes CDR1 MNHEY and CDR2 SVGAGI. After removal of 6 bases from V and 5 bases from J, the junction contained 9 bases not matched to a gene. This chain's CDR3 is CASSRGGFLETQYF. CDR3 nucleotides: TGTGCCAGCAGCCGAGGGGGCTTTTTGGAGACCCAGTACTTC.

In nucleotides, the CDR3 is TGTGCCAGCAGTTTACCCGGGACACCTTACGAGCAGTACTTC. Translation gives CASSLPGTPYEQYF. The genes are TRBV28 and TRBJ2-7; TRBD1 might be the D (6 bases). V gave up 2 bases and J gave up 4 bases, with 12 bases separating them. The CDR3 covers 14 residues. Per the germline V gene, CDR1 is MDHEN and CDR2 is SYDVKM.

On this clone: Other DNA sequences from this sample encode an identical CDR3 as well. This sequence joins TRBV5-1 and TRBJ1-1, with TRBD1 matching 10 bases. The CDR3 is made up of 16 amino acids. The junction had 8 bases not matched to a gene; V was cut back by 1 base and J by 5 bases. CDR1 is SGHRS, CDR2 YFSETQ, per germline. CDR3 amino acids: CASSLSTGGAGTEAFF. CDR3 nucleotide sequence: TGCGCCAGCAGCTTGTCGACAGGGGGCGCGGGAACTGAAGCTTTCTTT.

V is TRBV18 and J is TRBJ2-3; 8 bases match TRBD1. Germline CDR1 reads KGHSH; CDR2 reads LQKENI. This CDR3 comprises 16 residues. Trimming removed 5 bases from V and 0 bases from J; junction bases left unmatched: 7. Written as DNA, the CDR3 is TGTGCCAGCTCAGCCGACAGGGGCCGGAGCACAGATACGCAGTATTTT. Residues: CASSADRGRSTDTQYF.

The chain combines TRBV5-8 with TRBJ1-2; maybe TRBD1 (6 bases). The CDR3 extends over 16 amino acids. V lost 3 bases and J 4 bases, leaving 19 bases between the germline ends. Per the germline V gene, CDR1 is SGHTS and CDR2 is YDEGEE. The CDR3 region is CASSYETGTPIYGYTF. DNA for the CDR3: TGTGCCAGCAGCTATGAGACAGGTACTCCCATCTATGGCTACACCTTC. Combining the CDR3 with reference TRBV5-8 and TRBJ1-2 gives the whole variable domain EAGVTQSPTHLIKTRGQQATLRCSPISGHTSVYWYQQALGLGLQFLLWYDEGEERNRGNFPPRFSGRQFPNYSSELNVNALELEDSALYLCASSYETGTPIYGYTFGSGTRLTVV.

The sample holds many counts of this clone. The chain has TRBV29-1 and TRBJ2-3, with no clear D. Germline CDR1 is SQVTM and CDR2 is ANQGSEA. V lost 5 bases and J 1 base, leaving 7 bases between the germline ends. This CDR3 contains 12 residues. The CDR3 is CSVLLGTDTQYF. CDR3 nucleotides: TGCAGCGTTCTCTTAGGCACAGATACGCAGTATTTT.

This chain links TRBV4-3 with TRBJ1-3; D remains unclear. Trimming shortened V by 0 bases and J by 4 bases, and 13 bases separated the two germline ends. CDR1 is LGHNA, CDR2 YSLEER, per germline. The length of the CDR3 is 16 residues. The CDR3 loop reads CASSQDTRASGNTIYF. The CDR3, as DNA: TGCGCCAGCAGCCAAGACACGAGGGCGTCCGGAAACACCATATATTTT.